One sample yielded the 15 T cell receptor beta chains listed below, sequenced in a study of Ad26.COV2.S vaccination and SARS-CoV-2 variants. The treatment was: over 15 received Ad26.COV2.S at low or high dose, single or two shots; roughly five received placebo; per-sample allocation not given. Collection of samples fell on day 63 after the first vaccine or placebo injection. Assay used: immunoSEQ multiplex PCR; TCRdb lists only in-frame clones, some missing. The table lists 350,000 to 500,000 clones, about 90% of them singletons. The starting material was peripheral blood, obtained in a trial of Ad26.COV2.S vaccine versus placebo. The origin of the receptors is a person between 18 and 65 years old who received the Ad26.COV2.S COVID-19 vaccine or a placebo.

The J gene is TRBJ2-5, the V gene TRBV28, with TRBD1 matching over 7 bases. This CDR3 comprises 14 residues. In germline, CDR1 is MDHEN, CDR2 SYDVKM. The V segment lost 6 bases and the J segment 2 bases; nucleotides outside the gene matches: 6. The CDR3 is CASRRDRAQETQYF. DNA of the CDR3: TGTGCCAGCAGGAGAGACAGGGCTCAAGAGACCCAGTACTTC.

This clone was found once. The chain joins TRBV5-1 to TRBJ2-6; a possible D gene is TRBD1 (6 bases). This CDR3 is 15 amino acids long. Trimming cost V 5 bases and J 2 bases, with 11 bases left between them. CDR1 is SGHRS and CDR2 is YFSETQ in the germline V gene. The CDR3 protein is CASRSHRAGANVLTF. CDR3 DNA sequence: TGCGCCAGCAGATCCCACAGGGCTGGGGCCAACGTCCTGACTTTC.

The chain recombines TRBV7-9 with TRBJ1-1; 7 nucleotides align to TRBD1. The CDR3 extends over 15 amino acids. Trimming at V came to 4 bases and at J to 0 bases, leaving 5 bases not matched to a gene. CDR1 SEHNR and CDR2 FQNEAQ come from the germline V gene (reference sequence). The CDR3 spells CASSSHTGVNTEAFF. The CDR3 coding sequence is TGTGCCAGCAGCTCTCATACAGGGGTGAACACTGAAGCTTTCTTT.

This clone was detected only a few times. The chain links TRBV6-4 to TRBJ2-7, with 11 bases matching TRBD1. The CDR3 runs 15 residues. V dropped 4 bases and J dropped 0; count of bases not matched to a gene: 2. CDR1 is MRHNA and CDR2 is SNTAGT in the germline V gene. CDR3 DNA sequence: TGTGCCAGCAGTGTCGGGACAGGGGGCTCCTACGAGCAGTACTTC. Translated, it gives CASSVGTGGSYEQYF.

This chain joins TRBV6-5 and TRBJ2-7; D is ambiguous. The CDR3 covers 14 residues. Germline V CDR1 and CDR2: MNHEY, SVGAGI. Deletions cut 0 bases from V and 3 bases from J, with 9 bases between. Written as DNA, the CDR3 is TGTGCCAGCAGTTACTCGATTCCCGGCTACGAGCAGTACTTC. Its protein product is CASSYSIPGYEQYF.

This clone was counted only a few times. The CDR3 region is CASSPRLAGGPPGAQYF. CDR3 nucleotides: TGTGCCAGTAGTCCCCGACTAGCGGGAGGACCTCCCGGGGCCCAGTACTTC. The chain employs TRBV19 and TRBJ2-5, with 13 bases aligning to TRBD2. In germline, CDR1 is LNHDA, CDR2 SQIVND (reference sequence). The CDR3 has 17 residues. The junction had 15 bases not matched to a gene; V was cut back by 5 bases and J by 9 bases.

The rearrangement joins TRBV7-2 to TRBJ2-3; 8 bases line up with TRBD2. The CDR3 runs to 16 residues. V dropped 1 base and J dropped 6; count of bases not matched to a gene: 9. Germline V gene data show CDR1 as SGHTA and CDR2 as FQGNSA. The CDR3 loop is CASSLERERFPDTQYF. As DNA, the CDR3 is TGTGCCAGCAGCTTAGAGCGGGAGAGGTTCCCCGATACGCAGTATTTT.

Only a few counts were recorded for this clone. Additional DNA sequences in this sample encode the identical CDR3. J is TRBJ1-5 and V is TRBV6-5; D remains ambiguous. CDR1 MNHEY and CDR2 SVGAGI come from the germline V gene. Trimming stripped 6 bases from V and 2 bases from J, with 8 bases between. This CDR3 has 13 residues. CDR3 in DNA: TGTGCCAGCAGCCGGGGAGGCAATCAGCCCCAGCATTTT. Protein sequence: CASSRGGNQPQHF.

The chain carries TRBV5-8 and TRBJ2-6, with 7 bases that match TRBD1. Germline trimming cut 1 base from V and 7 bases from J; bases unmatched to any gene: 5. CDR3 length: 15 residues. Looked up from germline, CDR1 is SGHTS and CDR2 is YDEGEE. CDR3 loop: CASSLKGTVANVLTF. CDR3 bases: TGTGCCAGCAGCTTGAAAGGGACAGTCGCCAACGTCCTGACTTTC. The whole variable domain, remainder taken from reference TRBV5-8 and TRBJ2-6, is EAGVTQSPTHLIKTRGQQATLRCSPISGHTSVYWYQQALGLGLQFLLWYDEGEERNRGNFPPRFSGRQFPNYSSELNVNALELEDSALYLCASSLKGTVANVLTFGAGSRLTVL.

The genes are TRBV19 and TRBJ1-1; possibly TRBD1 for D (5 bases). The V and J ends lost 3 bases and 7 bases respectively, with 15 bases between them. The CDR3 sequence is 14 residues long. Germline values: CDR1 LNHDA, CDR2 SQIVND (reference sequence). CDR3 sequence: CASSIAPRVLEAFF. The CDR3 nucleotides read TGTGCCAGTAGTATTGCCCCCAGGGTCCTTGAAGCTTTCTTT.

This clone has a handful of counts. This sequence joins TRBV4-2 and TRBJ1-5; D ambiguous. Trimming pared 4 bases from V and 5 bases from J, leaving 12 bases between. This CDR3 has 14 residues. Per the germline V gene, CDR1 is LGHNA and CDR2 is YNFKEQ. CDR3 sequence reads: CASSPTRVHQPQHF. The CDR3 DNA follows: TGTGCCAGCAGCCCGACAAGGGTACATCAGCCCCAGCATTTT.

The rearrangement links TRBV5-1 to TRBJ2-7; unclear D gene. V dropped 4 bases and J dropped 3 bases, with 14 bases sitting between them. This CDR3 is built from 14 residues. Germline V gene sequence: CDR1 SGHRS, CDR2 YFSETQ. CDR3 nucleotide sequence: TGCGCCAGCAGCCTGGCCGGGTCAAACTACGAGCAGTACTTC. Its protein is CASSLAGSNYEQYF.

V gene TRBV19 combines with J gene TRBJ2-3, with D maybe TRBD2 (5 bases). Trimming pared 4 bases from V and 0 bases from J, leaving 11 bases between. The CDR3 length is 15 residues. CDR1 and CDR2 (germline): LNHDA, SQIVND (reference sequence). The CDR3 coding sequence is TGTGCCAGTAGTAGCCCCCGGACTAGCACAGATACGCAGTATTTT. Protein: CASSSPRTSTDTQYF.

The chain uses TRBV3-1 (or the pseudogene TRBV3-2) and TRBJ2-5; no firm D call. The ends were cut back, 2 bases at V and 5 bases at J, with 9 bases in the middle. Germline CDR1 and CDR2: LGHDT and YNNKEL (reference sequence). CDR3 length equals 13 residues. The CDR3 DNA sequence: TGTGCCAGCAGCCAACGCGCGAAGGAGACCCAGTACTTC. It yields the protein CASSQRAKETQYF.

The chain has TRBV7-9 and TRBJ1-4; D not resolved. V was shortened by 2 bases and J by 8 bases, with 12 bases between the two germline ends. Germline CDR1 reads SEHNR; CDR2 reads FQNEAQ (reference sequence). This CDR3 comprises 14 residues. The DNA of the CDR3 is TGTGCCAGCAGCTTATCCAGGTCTGGCGAAAAACTGTTTTTT. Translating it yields CASSLSRSGEKLFF.